These 6 T cell receptor beta chains were sequenced from one sample in a study of cytomegalovirus exposure and HLA in healthy donors. The PCR made use of 60 Vbeta and 13 Jbeta primers. Profiled with immunoSEQ multiplex PCR; TCRdb holds only in-frame clones, not every one. The table shows about 130,000 clones, with over 70% occurring only once. Sequenced input: PBMCs. All receptors derive from a female donor in good health and CMV-seronegative.

The V call is TRBV6-5, the J call TRBJ2-7; D might be TRBD1 (6 bases). Germline V lookup: CDR1 MNHEY, CDR2 SVGAGI. There are 13 residues in the CDR3. With 4 bases removed from V and 1 base from J, the gap between germline ends came to 8 bases. In nucleotides, the CDR3 is TGTGCCAGCAGTTCCCAGGGGTCCTACGAGCAGTACTTC. It codes for CASSSQGSYEQYF.

The chain combines TRBV19 with TRBJ1-1; no firm D call. Germline V lookup: CDR1 LNHDA, CDR2 SQIVND (reference sequence). This CDR3 spans 14 amino acids. V lost 6 bases to trimming and J lost 0 bases, with 11 bases between them. The CDR3 here is CASRERVMNTEAFF. CDR3 sequence (DNA): TGTGCCAGTAGGGAGCGGGTCATGAACACTGAAGCTTTCTTT.

A few counts support this clone. This rearrangement joins TRBV4-1 to TRBJ1-4, with D unresolved. V was pared by 1 base and J by 0 bases, with 9 bases between. Per the germline V gene, CDR1 is MGHRA and CDR2 is YSYEKL. The CDR3 is made up of 16 amino acids. The CDR3 nucleotides read TGCGCCAGCAGCCAAGTCCTTCGTGCAACTAATGAAAAACTGTTTTTT. Encoded protein: CASSQVLRATNEKLFF.

The CDR3 is CASKGGANEKLFF. CDR3 bases: TGTGCCAGCAAGGGGGGGGCTAATGAAAAACTGTTTTTT. The chain carries TRBV7-6 and TRBJ1-4, with D possibly TRBD1 on 6 matching bases. Germline CDR1 SGHVS, CDR2 FNYEAQ. This CDR3 has 13 residues. V lost 7 bases and J 3 bases, leaving 9 bases between the germline ends.

This clone was recorded a few times. The chain joins TRBV2 to TRBJ2-1; 9 bases map to TRBD2. The CDR3 length is 15 residues. Germline values: CDR1 SNHLY, CDR2 FYNNEI. The V gene end was trimmed by 3 bases and the J gene end by 5 bases; junction bases not matched to a gene: 5. The CDR3 nucleotides are TGTGCCAGCAGTGAGCTAGCGGGGAGCCACAATGAGCAGTTCTTC. This sequence encodes CASSELAGSHNEQFF. The whole variable domain, remainder taken from reference TRBV2 and TRBJ2-1, is EPEVTQTPSHQVTQMGQEVILRCVPISNHLYFYWYRQILGQKVEFLVSFYNNEISEKSEIFDDQFSVERPDGSNFTLKIRSTKLEDSAMYFCASSELAGSHNEQFFGPGTRLTVL.

The V call is TRBV5-6, the J call TRBJ1-1, with a tentative D call TRBD1 (6 bases). Germline loops: CDR1 SGHDT, CDR2 YYEEEE. Trimming stripped 4 bases from V and 8 bases from J, with 18 bases between. The CDR3 extends over 14 amino acids. The CDR3 DNA reads as TGTGCCAGCAGCCCAGGGATGGGGGCCATCGAAGCTTTCTTT. The encoded protein is CASSPGMGAIEAFF.